This T cell receptor beta chain was obtained from a study of shared clonotypes between healthy human individuals. Study details: Donor composition was a couple of women and three men, aged 18 to 49.

V lost 4 bases and J lost 3, with 10 bases in between. CDR1 SQVTM and CDR2 ANQGSEA come from the germline V gene. The CDR3 contains 12 residues. A word on this clone: The sample contains more than one DNA sequence encoding this CDR3.

Libraries were prepared by immunoSEQ multiplex PCR; TCRdb keeps only in-frame clonotypes and omits some of them. Of approximately 740,000 clones listed, about 91% were seen once; the top ten hold 24%. Naive CD8 populations comprised CD45RO-negative cells positively selected for CCR7, excluding terminally differentiated effector memory CD45RA+ cells. Source material: naive CD8+ T cells sorted from blood. This clonotype was obtained from a man between 25 and 39 years old in good health. The chain has TRBV29-1 and TRBJ2-7; weak D call: TRBD2 (6 bases). This chain's CDR3 is CSVVEGNYEQYF. In DNA form, the CDR3 reads TGCAGCGTTGTGGAGGGAAACTACGAGCAGTACTTC.